One and the same sample provided the 15 T cell receptor beta chains below, sequenced in a study of T cell responses to AZD1222 COVID-19 vaccine. The data were produced by immunoSEQ multiplex PCR, yet TCRdb's version contains in-frame clones alone and is incomplete. The table includes about 160,000 clones, just over 90% detected once. Here the sequenced sample was peripheral blood, taken 28 days after the second AZD1222 dose. The receptors were gathered from an adult who received the AZD1222 COVID-19 vaccine.

The V gene is TRBV10-3, the J gene TRBJ1-2, with D uncertain. Germline V gene lookup returns CDR1 ENHRY and CDR2 SYGVKD. V lost 3 bases to trimming and J lost 1 base, with 6 bases between them. This CDR3 comprises 13 residues. The DNA of the CDR3 is TGTGCCATCAGTGACAGGCTTAACTATGGCTACACCTTC. Protein sequence: CAISDRLNYGYTF.

This chain uses TRBV18 with TRBJ1-2, with D possibly being TRBD1 (5 bases). The CDR3 has 19 residues. V lost 5 bases and J lost 7, with 32 bases in between. Germline V lookup: CDR1 KGHSH, CDR2 LQKENI. The chain's CDR3 is CASSTSLPRAAWRGAGYTF. Here the CDR3 DNA reads TGTGCCAGCTCAACCTCACTTCCCAGGGCGGCTTGGCGGGGTGCTGGCTACACCTTC.

This clone was seen only once. The genes are TRBV2 and TRBJ1-1; the D is unclear. The CDR3 loop spans 12 amino acids. The V end lost 3 bases, the J end lost 1 base, and 3 bases lay between the germline ends. Per the germline V gene, CDR1 is SNHLY and CDR2 is FYNNEI. The CDR3 here is CASSEGNTEAFF. The CDR3 DNA follows: TGTGCCAGCAGTGAGGGGAACACTGAAGCTTTCTTT.

A word on this clone: This CDR3 is also generated by other DNA sequences in the sample. The V gene is TRBV19, the J gene TRBJ1-1; D gene unclear. The CDR3 has 13 residues. V was pared by 3 bases and J by 1 base, with 6 bases between. Per germline, CDR1 LNHDA and CDR2 SQIVND (reference sequence). CDR3 protein: CASSIQANTEAFF. The DNA of the CDR3 is TGTGCCAGTAGTATCCAGGCGAACACTGAAGCTTTCTTT.

The V call is TRBV7-9, the J call TRBJ2-3; 7 nucleotides align to TRBD2. Germline V gene lookup returns CDR1 SEHNR and CDR2 FQNEAQ (reference sequence). The CDR3 has 15 amino acids. V lost 0 bases to trimming and J lost 2 bases; unmatched junction nucleotides: 2. The CDR3 region is CASSLAGGFTDTQYF. DNA for the CDR3: TGTGCCAGCAGCTTAGCCGGGGGGTTCACAGATACGCAGTATTTT.

Points on this clone: This same CDR3 is encoded by further DNA sequences in the sample. This CDR3 is CASSLGTTEAFF. CDR3 in DNA: TGTGCCAGCAGTTTGGGGACCACTGAAGCTTTCTTT. The chain combines TRBV12-3 or TRBV12-4 with TRBJ1-1; tentatively, D is TRBD1 (5 bases). The CDR3 loop spans 12 amino acids. The V and J ends lost 3 bases and 4 bases respectively, with 6 bases between them.

This clone was seen just once. The chain has TRBV10-3 and TRBJ1-1; D remains ambiguous. V lost 8 bases and J lost 1, with 8 bases in between. CDR1 and CDR2 from the germline V gene are ENHRY and SYGVKD. The CDR3 sequence is 12 residues long. Here the CDR3 reads CAISHTNTEAFF. CDR3 nucleotides: TGTGCCATCTCCCACACGAACACTGAAGCTTTCTTT.

This sequence joins TRBV24-1 and TRBJ2-3; TRBD1 agrees at 7 bases. V shed 5 bases and J 0 bases; nucleotides not matched to a gene: 1. The CDR3 has 14 amino acids. CDR1 and CDR2 from the germline V gene are KGHDR and SFDVKD. The CDR3, as DNA: TGTGCCACCAGTGGGGGACAGAGCACAGATACGCAGTATTTT. Residues: CATSGGQSTDTQYF.

The CDR3 region has the DNA TGTGCCAGCTCACCACAGAGGGGCCCTCGGGGAAATACTGAAGCTTTCTTT. It is translated as CASSPQRGPRGNTEAFF. The chain recombines TRBV18 with TRBJ1-1; D possibly corresponds to TRBD1 (5 bases). The V end was cut by 1 base, the J end by 5 bases, with 20 bases between. Germline CDR1 is KGHSH and CDR2 is LQKENI. The CDR3 extends over 17 amino acids. The variable domain in full, completed from reference TRBV18 and TRBJ1-1, reads NAGVMQNPRHLVRRRGQEARLRCSPMKGHSHVYWYRQLPEEGLKFMVYLQKENIIDESGMPKERFSAEFPKEGPSILRIQQVVRGDSAAYFCASSPQRGPRGNTEAFFGQGTRLTVV.

The rearrangement joins TRBV7-2 to TRBJ2-5; D is undetermined. Germline CDR1 is SGHTA and CDR2 is FQGNSA. The V end was cut by 4 bases, the J end by 4 bases, with 10 bases between. CDR3 length: 13 amino acids. The CDR3 sequence: CASSSRPGETQYF. CDR3 nucleotides: TGTGCCAGCAGCTCCCGACCGGGAGAGACCCAGTACTTC.

The chain recombines TRBV12-3 or TRBV12-4 with TRBJ2-6, with D unresolved. This CDR3 spans 13 amino acids. V dropped 2 bases and J dropped 2 bases, with 1 base sitting between them. CDR3 loop: CASSLPGANVLTF. CDR3 in DNA: TGTGCCAGCAGTTTACCTGGGGCCAACGTCCTGACTTTC.

The V and J genes are TRBV5-6 and TRBJ1-6; D is unclear. The CDR3 is 15 amino acids. The ends were cut back, 2 bases at V and 3 bases at J, with 9 bases in the middle. Germline lookup yields CDR1 SGHDT and CDR2 YYEEEE. The CDR3 protein is CASSFRGHYNSPLHF. CDR3 nucleotides: TGTGCCAGCAGCTTCAGAGGTCACTATAATTCACCCCTCCACTTT.

This clone appeared a single time. The rearrangement uses TRBV27 and TRBJ1-2, with 9 positions matching TRBD1. This CDR3 is 16 amino acids long. Germline lookup yields CDR1 MNHEY and CDR2 SMNVEV (reference sequence). Unmatched junction bases numbered 11, after V lost 5 bases and J lost 4 bases. Here the CDR3 reads CASSLGSGTGFYGYTF. The CDR3 coding sequence is TGTGCCAGCAGTCTTGGATCCGGGACAGGGTTCTATGGCTACACCTTC.

The J gene is TRBJ1-2, the V gene TRBV19, with TRBD1 identical over 7 bases. The CDR3 sequence is 12 residues long. Germline V gene sequence: CDR1 LNHDA, CDR2 SQIVND (reference sequence). Trimming cost V 11 bases and J 7 bases; bases outside gene matches: 10. In DNA, the CDR3 is TGTGCCTCCGCGACAGGGCTTCGTGGCTACACCTTC. Its translation: CASATGLRGYTF.

V is TRBV6-1 and J is TRBJ1-1, with D hard to call. Germline-derived CDR1 and CDR2 are MNHNS and SASEGT. The CDR3 is 14 amino acids. The V gene lost 1 base and the J gene lost 3 bases, with 9 bases spanning the gap. The CDR3 protein is CASSEGGFHTEAFF. The CDR3 coding sequence is TGTGCCAGCAGTGAAGGAGGTTTCCACACTGAAGCTTTCTTT.